These 26 T cell receptor beta chains came from one sample sequenced in a study of blood T cell repertoires in COVID-19. Assay: immunoSEQ multiplex PCR; the TCRdb copy retains only in-frame clones and omits some. The sample shows approximately 220,000 clones, 75% to 90% of them seen only once. Specimen: PBMCs or T cells enriched from blood (not recorded which). These receptors came from a man in his forties who had recovered from COVID-19.

The chain employs TRBV5-4 and TRBJ2-2; 9 nucleotides agree with TRBD2. J lost 0 bases, V lost 4 bases, and 4 bases had no gene match. The CDR3 totals 16 residues. The germline V gene has CDR1 SGHNT and CDR2 YYREEE (reference sequence). The CDR3 DNA is TGTGCCAGCAGCCCGCGGACTAGCGCGAACACCGGGGAGCTGTTTTTT. Encoded protein: CASSPRTSANTGELFF.

This rearrangement joins TRBV6-1 to TRBJ1-2; D gene uncertain. The CDR3 consists of 13 residues. Germline lookup yields CDR1 MNHNS and CDR2 SASEGT. V was shortened by 3 bases and J by 8 bases, with 13 bases between the two germline ends. The CDR3 DNA is TGTGCCAGCAGTGAGGTGCGGGTCTACGGCTACACCTTC. Residues: CASSEVRVYGYTF.

This rearrangement joins TRBV3-1 (or the pseudogene TRBV3-2) to TRBJ1-2; D not resolved. The CDR3 extends over 13 amino acids. Germline CDR1 and CDR2: LGHDT and YNNKEL (reference sequence). Trimming stripped 9 bases from V and 3 bases from J, with 14 bases between. The chain's CDR3 is CARRGGLHYGYTF. CDR3 in DNA: TGTGCCAGGAGAGGTGGACTTCACTATGGCTACACCTTC.

J is TRBJ2-2 and V is TRBV6-1; D may be TRBD1 (5 bases). The CDR3 loop spans 15 amino acids. Germline V CDR1 and CDR2: MNHNS, SASEGT. V was clipped by 2 bases and J by 8 bases, with 15 bases between them. The CDR3 protein is CASSETIGVVGELFF. CDR3 nucleotides: TGTGCCAGCAGTGAAACGATAGGGGTGGTTGGGGAGCTGTTTTTT.

About this clone: Other DNA variants within this sample encode the same CDR3. This chain links TRBV2 with TRBJ1-5; D remains ambiguous. The CDR3 runs to 14 residues. Per germline, CDR1 SNHLY and CDR2 FYNNEI. The V end lost 0 bases, the J end lost 7 bases, and 10 bases lay between the germline ends. For the CDR3, the DNA is TGTGCCAGCAGTGAAGCGCTACGCCAACAGCCCCAGCATTTT. Its protein product is CASSEALRQQPQHF. Full variable domain (missing parts from reference TRBV2 and TRBJ1-5): EPEVTQTPSHQVTQMGQEVILRCVPISNHLYFYWYRQILGQKVEFLVSFYNNEISEKSEIFDDQFSVERPDGSNFTLKIRSTKLEDSAMYFCASSEALRQQPQHFGDGTRLSIL.

The chain uses TRBV9 and TRBJ2-1; 9 bases line up with TRBD2. This CDR3 is built from 14 residues. CDR1 SGDLS and CDR2 YYNGEE come from the germline V gene. V lost 1 base to trimming and J lost 9 bases; unmatched junction nucleotides: 5. CDR3 sequence (DNA): TGTGCCAGCAGCGTAAGGACTAGCGTTGGTGAGCAGTTCTTC. Translated: CASSVRTSVGEQFF.

CDR3 in DNA: TGTGCCAGCAGCCAAGCCACAGGGGGCGCGGGGGAGACCCAGTACTTC. Amino acid sequence: CASSQATGGAGETQYF. V is TRBV3-1 (or the pseudogene TRBV3-2) and J is TRBJ2-5; 9 positions agree with TRBD1. CDR1 is LGHDT and CDR2 is YNNKEL in the germline V gene (reference sequence). Unmatched junction bases numbered 8, after V lost 1 base and J lost 5 bases. This CDR3 region has 16 residues.

J is TRBJ1-4 and V is TRBV18; D may be TRBD1 (5 bases). Trimming stripped 3 bases from V and 4 bases from J, with 15 bases between. The CDR3 runs to 16 residues. CDR1 and CDR2 from the germline V gene are KGHSH and LQKENI. The chain's CDR3 is CASSPNTGYGNEKLFF. The CDR3 DNA sequence: TGTGCCAGCTCACCCAACACAGGCTATGGTAATGAAAAACTGTTTTTT.

The chain uses TRBV4-1 and TRBJ1-4; a possible D gene is TRBD1 (5 bases). CDR1 is MGHRA, CDR2 YSYEKL, per germline. The CDR3 has 14 amino acids. The V gene lost 4 bases and the J gene lost 6 bases, with 12 bases spanning the gap. Here the CDR3 reads CASSLRQIDEKLFF. In DNA form, the CDR3 reads TGCGCCAGCAGCCTGAGACAGATTGATGAAAAACTGTTTTTT.

V gene TRBV11-2 combines with J gene TRBJ2-1; possible D gene TRBD2, 5 bases. CDR1 SGHAT and CDR2 FQNNGV come from the germline V gene. V was trimmed by 3 bases and J by 9 bases, leaving 27 bases between them. The CDR3 consists of 18 residues. CDR3 coding DNA: TGTGCCAGCAGCTTGGATATGGAACTGGTATCCGGGATCAGTGAGCAGTTCTTC. Amino acid sequence: CASSLDMELVSGISEQFF. The full variable domain, with the rest looked up from reference TRBV11-2 and TRBJ2-1, is EAGVAQSPRYKIIEKRQSVAFWCNPISGHATLYWYQQILGQGPKLLIQFQNNGVVDDSQLPKDRFSAERLKGVDSTLKIQPAKLEDSAVYLCASSLDMELVSGISEQFFGPGTRLTVL.

The chain joins TRBV24-1 to TRBJ2-5, with 16 bases lining up with TRBD2. From germline, CDR1 is KGHDR and CDR2 SFDVKD. The CDR3 totals 19 residues. Germline trimming cut 6 bases from V and 2 bases from J; bases unmatched to any gene: 11. DNA for the CDR3: TGTGCCACCAGTTCATCCGGGACTAGCGGGAGGGCCCTTCAAGAGACCCAGTACTTC. Its translation is CATSSSGTSGRALQETQYF.

DNA for the CDR3: TGTGCCAGCTCAACTGAGAACTATGGCTACACCTTC. This sequence encodes CASSTENYGYTF. The chain carries TRBV18 and TRBJ1-2, with D hard to call. The CDR3 is made up of 12 amino acids. The V end lost 5 bases, the J end lost 2 bases, and 6 bases lay between the germline ends. CDR1 and CDR2 from the germline V gene are KGHSH and LQKENI.

The chain recombines TRBV23-1 with TRBJ2-7; possible D gene TRBD1, 5 bases. TRBV23-1 falls under the ORF class, with uncertain function. V gave up 0 bases and J gave up 5 bases, with 8 bases separating them. CDR3 length: 13 residues. As DNA, the CDR3 is TGCGCCAGCAGTCAATCTTGGGGCAACGAGCAGTACTTC. Residues: CASSQSWGNEQYF.

This clone occurred once. The chain uses TRBV27 and TRBJ2-7; TRBD2 aligns across 10 bases. With V trimmed by 4 bases and J by 1 base, 4 bases remained unmatched. The CDR3 length is 15 residues. Germline assignment: CDR1 MNHEY and CDR2 SMNVEV (reference sequence). Here the CDR3 reads CASSYSSGGSYEQYF. CDR3 in DNA: TGTGCCAGCAGTTATTCTAGCGGGGGATCCTACGAGCAGTACTTC.

This chain links TRBV19 with TRBJ1-1; D might be TRBD1 (5 bases). The V gene's germline CDR1 is LNHDA and CDR2 SQIVND (reference sequence). The CDR3 totals 12 residues. The germline V and J ends were trimmed by 0 bases and 7 bases, with 6 bases remaining between them. The CDR3 region is CASSIDQGEAFF. Written as DNA, the CDR3 is TGTGCCAGTAGTATAGACCAGGGTGAAGCTTTCTTT.

The genes are TRBV10-2 and TRBJ2-7; D is perhaps TRBD1 (6 bases). The CDR3 consists of 11 residues. V was cut by 10 bases and J by 5 bases, with 12 bases left in between. Germline V gene data show CDR1 as WSHSY and CDR2 as SAAADI. Here the CDR3 reads CATLQGHEQYF. Here the CDR3 DNA reads TGCGCCACCTTACAGGGCCACGAGCAGTACTTC.

This sequence joins TRBV6-5 and TRBJ2-7, with a possible D match to TRBD2 (5 bases). The CDR3 contains 12 residues. CDR1 and CDR2 from the germline V gene are MNHEY and SVGAGI. V shed 7 bases and J shed 2 bases, with 9 bases lying between them. CDR3 sequence (DNA): TGTGCCAGCACGGGGTACCCCTACGAGCAGTACTTC. Translated, it gives CASTGYPYEQYF.

V usage is TRBV29-1 and J usage is TRBJ2-3; 8 positions match TRBD2. V lost 4 bases to trimming and J lost 4 bases; unmatched junction nucleotides: 4. Germline CDR1 and CDR2: SQVTM and ANQGSEA. This CDR3 region has 13 residues. Here the CDR3 reads CSVGGLGPDTQYF. The CDR3, as DNA: TGCAGCGTTGGGGGACTAGGCCCAGATACGCAGTATTTT.

This chain connects TRBV9 to TRBJ2-1; D uncertain. Trimming removed 0 bases from V and 2 bases from J, with 9 bases in between. Germline CDR1 reads SGDLS; CDR2 reads YYNGEE. The CDR3 length is 15 residues. In DNA form, the CDR3 reads TGTGCCAGCAGCGTAGAGATGGGCCCCTACAATGAGCAGTTCTTC. This translates into CASSVEMGPYNEQFF.

Only a few counts were recorded for this clone. This chain joins TRBV19 and TRBJ2-2; the D gene is possibly TRBD1 (5 bases). This CDR3 is 15 amino acids long. Germline lookup yields CDR1 LNHDA and CDR2 SQIVND (reference sequence). Trimming took 3 bases from V and 2 from J, leaving 10 bases between them. CDR3 nucleotide sequence: TGTGCCAGTAGTATGGGGCCAGCCAACACCGGGGAGCTGTTTTTT. Amino acid sequence: CASSMGPANTGELFF.

The chain is built from TRBV24-1 and TRBJ2-1, with 12 bases aligning to TRBD2. CDR3 length: 17 amino acids. V was pared by 4 bases and J by 0 bases, with 3 bases of the junction left unmatched. Looked up from germline, CDR1 is KGHDR and CDR2 is SFDVKD. The chain's CDR3 is CATSEMTSGSSYNEQFF. The CDR3 nucleotides are TGTGCCACCAGTGAAATGACTAGCGGGAGCTCCTACAATGAGCAGTTCTTC.

On this clone: At one end, the junction sequence differs from germline, possibly due to a read error. The chain combines TRBV27 with TRBJ2-7, with unresolved D. Germline CDR1 reads MNHEY; CDR2 reads SMNVEV (reference sequence). The CDR3 spans 13 residues. CDR3 DNA: TGTGCCAGCAGTACCTGGGCCTCCCACGAGCAGTACTTC. Protein product: CASSTWASHEQYF.

Only a few counts were recorded for this clone. The chain joins TRBV4-3 to TRBJ2-7; unclear D gene. The V end was cut by 1 base, the J end by 2 bases, with 6 bases between. The germline V gene has CDR1 LGHNA and CDR2 YSLEER. The CDR3 sequence is 13 residues long. The CDR3 DNA follows: TGCGCCAGCAGCCAAGGACACCCCTACGAGCAGTACTTC. Protein product: CASSQGHPYEQYF.

The rearrangement uses TRBV19 and TRBJ1-1, with 8 bases aligning to TRBD1. From germline, CDR1 is LNHDA and CDR2 SQIVND (reference sequence). The length of the CDR3 is 17 residues. After removal of 6 bases from V and 6 bases from J, the junction contained 18 bases not matched to a gene. CDR3 DNA: TGTGCCAGTAGACCGGGACAGGACGGCCTGGTGATCTCTGAAGCTTTCTTT. Translating it yields CASRPGQDGLVISEAFF.

This chain joins TRBV24-1 and TRBJ1-4; 7 bases are shared with TRBD1. This CDR3 is built from 15 residues. Germline values: CDR1 KGHDR, CDR2 SFDVKD. V lost 3 bases, J lost 7 bases, and 7 bases stayed unmatched. CDR3 DNA: TGTGCCACCAGTGATCCCCGACAGGGTCGTGAAAAACTGTTTTTT. It specifies CATSDPRQGREKLFF.

The gene calls are TRBV18 and TRBJ1-5; 11 bases align to TRBD1. Germline V gene lookup returns CDR1 KGHSH and CDR2 LQKENI. The V gene end was trimmed by 0 bases and the J gene end by 2 bases; junction bases not matched to a gene: 0. This CDR3 is 16 amino acids long. The CDR3 DNA follows: TGTGCCAGCTCACCACCGGGACAGGGGGGCAATCAGCCCCAGCATTTT. It codes for CASSPPGQGGNQPQHF.